The 15 T cell receptor beta chains below all came from one sample that was sequenced in a study of blood T cells in healthy people across ages. A J-beta primer mix and a sample-barcoded 5' primer were used in a second PCR of roughly 6 to 11 cycles. In TCRdb, the 5' RACE reads were re-called with MiXCR into one record per CDR3 protein. The sample yields 600,000 to 800,000 distinct CDR3 sequences, approximately 52% seen once. The sequenced material came from blood. These receptors were obtained from a woman of 80 years or more in good health.

V gene TRBV5-1 combines with J gene TRBJ2-3; no clear D. V was clipped by 4 bases and J by 7 bases, with 10 bases between them. This CDR3 is 12 amino acids long. Germline V gives CDR1 SGHRS, CDR2 YFSETQ. The CDR3 spells CASSPNIHTQYF. DNA for the CDR3: TGCGCCAGCAGCCCGAATATACATACGCAGTATTTT.

Regarding this clonotype: A much larger clone lies a single base off, so this may be a read error. The chain combines TRBV5-5 with TRBJ1-2; D is possibly TRBD1 (6 bases). In germline, CDR1 is SGHKS, CDR2 YYEKEE (reference sequence). Trimming shortened V by 4 bases and J by 5 bases, and 18 bases separated the two germline ends. This CDR3 is 15 amino acids long. The CDR3 region has the DNA TGTGCCAGCAGCCACGGGGGCCGGGGGGAGTATGGCTACACCTTC. The encoded protein is CASSHGGRGEYGYTF.

The chain carries TRBV29-1 and TRBJ2-5, with 8 bases matching TRBD2. The ends lost 2 bases at V and 11 bases at J; junction bases unmatched: 13. CDR1 SQVTM and CDR2 ANQGSEA come from the germline V gene. CDR3 length: 14 amino acids. This CDR3 reads CSVEQRISGIKQYF. In DNA form, the CDR3 reads TGCAGCGTTGAACAGAGGATTAGCGGGATTAAGCAGTACTTC.

This clonotype appeared a single time. The chain links TRBV20-1 to TRBJ1-1; D is unresolved. CDR1 and CDR2 from the germline V gene are DFQATT and SNEGSKA (reference sequence). Trimming cost V 3 bases and J 1 base, with 12 bases left between them. CDR3 length: 14 residues. The CDR3 DNA sequence: TGCAGTGCTAGCAACCTTTTTCAGAACACTGAAGCTTTCTTT. This translates into CSASNLFQNTEAFF.

CDR3 sequence reads: CASSFQGETQYF. CDR3 nucleotide sequence: TGTGCCAGCAGTTTTCAGGGAGAGACCCAGTACTTC. The genes are TRBV12-3 or TRBV12-4 and TRBJ2-7; possibly TRBD1 for D (5 bases). The end of the DNA fits TRBJ2-5 better, so the J call may be wrong. This CDR3 region has 12 residues.

As to this clonotype: A much larger clone differs by one base, so this may be a read error. The genes are TRBV3-1 and TRBJ2-1; the D gene is possibly TRBD2 (6 bases). From germline, CDR1 is LGHDT and CDR2 YNNKEL (reference sequence). This CDR3 region has 14 residues. The germline V and J ends were trimmed by 3 bases and 8 bases, with 14 bases remaining between them. The CDR3 DNA follows: TGTGCCAGCAGCCAGGGACTTGCCCTCGATGAGCAGTTCTTC. Its translation is CASSQGLALDEQFF.

The sample holds many counts of this clonotype. The rearrangement joins TRBV7-2 to TRBJ2-1; 12 positions match TRBD2. Germline CDR1 SGHTA, CDR2 FQGNSA. The CDR3 is made up of 16 amino acids. The V gene end was trimmed by 1 base and the J gene end by 9 bases; junction bases not matched to a gene: 7. The CDR3 is CASSLVPSGGGGEQFF. The CDR3 nucleotides read TGTGCCAGCAGCTTAGTTCCTAGCGGGGGGGGCGGTGAGCAGTTCTTC. The full variable domain, rest sourced from reference TRBV7-2 and TRBJ2-1, is GAGVSQSPSNKVTEKGKDVELRCDPISGHTALYWYRQSLGQGLEFLIYFQGNSAPDKSGLPSDRFSAERTGGSVSTLTIQRTQQEDSAVYLCASSLVPSGGGGEQFFGPGTRLTVL.

The genes are TRBV15 and TRBJ1-2; TRBD1 aligns across 9 bases. Germline CDR1 LNHNV, CDR2 YYDKDF (reference sequence). Trimming took 5 bases from V and 8 from J; bases not matched to a gene: 6. CDR3 length equals 13 residues. CDR3: CATSATGGFGYTF. The CDR3, as DNA: TGTGCCACCAGCGCTACAGGGGGCTTCGGCTACACCTTC.

This clonotype was observed at least ten times. This chain links TRBV20-1 with TRBJ2-5, with 8 bases fitting TRBD1. The CDR3 sequence is 12 residues long. The V gene's germline CDR1 is DFQATT and CDR2 SNEGSKA (reference sequence). CDR3 in amino acids: CSFVDRDKTQYF. In DNA, the CDR3 is TGCAGCTTCGTGGACAGGGACAAGACCCAGTACTTC.

The V gene is TRBV27, the J gene TRBJ1-5; D is possibly TRBD1 (5 bases). V lost 4 bases and J lost 5, with 12 bases in between. This CDR3 is 14 amino acids long. Germline V lookup: CDR1 MNHEY, CDR2 SMNVEV (reference sequence). CDR3: CASSWGVHYQPQHF. As DNA, the CDR3 is TGTGCCAGCAGTTGGGGGGTCCATTATCAGCCCCAGCATTTT.

This clonotype showed up just a few times. The gene calls are TRBV11-2 and TRBJ2-2; either TRBD1 or TRBD2 may supply D (6 bases each). The germline gives CDR1 SGHAT, CDR2 FQNNGV. The CDR3 consists of 14 residues. Trimming shortened V by 10 bases and J by 3 bases, and 15 bases separated the two germline ends. In DNA form, the CDR3 reads TGTGCCACTAAGGGGGGAAGCGACACCGGGGAGCTGTTTTTT. Its protein product is CATKGGSDTGELFF.

With regard to this clonotype: This could be a read error, since a much larger clone is one nucleotide away. V usage is TRBV2 and J usage is TRBJ2-7; 8 bases fit TRBD1. V lost 6 bases, J lost 10 bases, and 14 bases stayed unmatched. The CDR3 is made up of 14 amino acids. Looked up from germline, CDR1 is SNHLY and CDR2 is FYNNEI. DNA of the CDR3: TGTGCCAGCAGCGGATCGACAGGGGTAGAGGCCCAGTACTTC. Its translation: CASSGSTGVEAQYF.

For the CDR3, the DNA is TGTGCCAGCGGGGACATCTATGGCTACACCTTC. It yields the protein CASGDIYGYTF. The rearrangement uses TRBV27 and TRBJ1-2, with D tentatively TRBD1 (6 bases). The germline V and J ends were trimmed by 8 bases and 4 bases, with 8 bases remaining between them. Germline CDR1 MNHEY, CDR2 SMNVEV (reference sequence). The CDR3 is 11 residues long.

The chain recombines TRBV28 with TRBJ1-1; 8 nucleotides align to TRBD1. V lost 3 bases to trimming and J lost 6 bases; unmatched junction nucleotides: 9. This CDR3 contains 15 residues. Germline assignment: CDR1 MDHEN and CDR2 SYDVKM. Here the CDR3 DNA reads TGTGCCAGCAGTTTGGGACAGGTGGGTTTTCCTGAAGCTTTCTTT. It specifies CASSLGQVGFPEAFF. Based on the CDR3 plus reference TRBV28 and TRBJ1-1, the full variable domain is DVKVTQSSRYLVKRTGEKVFLECVQDMDHENMFWYRQDPGLGLRLIYFSYDVKMKEKGDIPEGYSVSREKKERFSLILESASTNQTSMYLCASSLGQVGFPEAFFGQGTRLTVV.

This clonotype was seen a handful of times. The chain employs TRBV7-9 and TRBJ2-5; 7 positions match TRBD1. The trim removed 2 bases at V and 0 bases at J, leaving 3 bases unmatched. There are 15 residues in the CDR3. Germline V gives CDR1 SEHNR, CDR2 FQNEAQ (reference sequence). The CDR3 sequence: CASSLLGQDQETQYF. CDR3 nucleotides: TGTGCCAGCAGCTTATTAGGACAGGACCAAGAGACCCAGTACTTC.